The TCR beta chain under discussion was sequenced for a study of OX40 agonist ivuxolimab in advanced cancers. Overall study context: All patients had ivuxolimab intravenously every 2 weeks at 0.01 to 10 mg/kg. Aged about 20 to 80 with a mean of approximately 60 years, they were around 79% male.

This CDR3 comprises 15 residues. Germline V lookup: CDR1 SEHNR, CDR2 FQNEAQ (reference sequence). After removal of 5 bases from V and 8 bases from J, the junction contained 6 bases not matched to a gene. Data came from immunoSEQ multiplex PCR; TCRdb stores just in-frame clones and leaves some out. The sample holds more than 35,000 clones, 80% to 85% seen once. Individuals having autoimmune disease history or systemic immunosuppression were not enrolled. The clonotype originates from an adult with an advanced solid tumor such as melanoma, head and neck, liver or kidney cancer. V usage is TRBV7-9 and J usage is TRBJ2-1; TRBD2 matches at 13 bases. Sequenced here: CD4+ or CD8+ T cells sorted from blood, sampled in a trial of the OX40 agonist ivuxolimab. The CDR3 DNA is TGTGCCAGCAGCCCAGGACTAGCGGGAGTCGATGAGCAGTTCTTC. It specifies CASSPGLAGVDEQFF.